The rows below give T cell receptor beta chains drawn from one sample of a study of blood T cell repertoires in COVID-19. Assay used: immunoSEQ multiplex PCR; TCRdb lists only in-frame clones, some missing. This table has roughly 700,000 clones, 90% appearing once. Sequencing was done on a sample of peripheral blood. The receptors were gathered from a woman under 30 with acute or convalescent COVID-19. CDR3s include the opening cysteine and the closing phenylalanine or tryptophan. Each record gives: clone size, J gene, V gene, CDR3 protein. Some rows have no size entry. The others give once, few or many, or a class for an expanded clone.

>NA|TRBJ2-3|TRBV5-1
CASSSLLQGLTDTQYF
>once|TRBJ1-6|TRBV6-5
CASSSPTGGIHF
>once|TRBJ1-5|TRBV10-1
CASSGRGPNQPQHF
>NA|TRBJ1-1|TRBV19
CASSIREELFF
>NA|TRBJ1-1|TRBV5-6
CASSTHRGVNTEAFF
>NA|TRBJ1-3|TRBV14
CASSRRSGGHGNTIYF
>NA|TRBJ1-6|TRBV2
CASSGTGGSYNSPLHF
>once|TRBJ2-7|TRBV4-1
CASSPGLLYYEQYF
>NA|TRBJ2-2|TRBV5-6
CASSPITSGSSTGELFF
>NA|TRBJ2-1|TRBV6-1
CASSEGGEQFF
>NA|TRBJ1-6|TRBV30
CAVQGANYNSPLHF
>NA|TRBJ1-2|TRBV4-3
CASSQDKFSPGYTF
>NA|TRBJ2-2|TRBV24-1
CATSALQGGTGELFF
>NA|TRBJ1-1|TRBV7-6
CASSTDRDAGNTEAFF
>NA|TRBJ2-2|TRBV24-1
CATSDPGQGNTGELFF
>NA|TRBJ2-1|TRBV13
CASSQLVNEQFF
>NA|TRBJ1-2|TRBV2
CASRAGQGIAYGYTF
>NA|TRBJ1-1|TRBV9
CASSVGGENTEAFF
>NA|TRBJ2-1|TRBV4-3
CASSSFIVGGEQFF
>NA|TRBJ2-1|TRBV2
CASSPIGPMQFF